A selection of T cell receptor beta chains follows, all from one sample in a study of blood T cell repertoires in COVID-19. Here immunoSEQ multiplex PCR was the method, and the copy in TCRdb shows in-frame clones only, minus some. The repertoire holds 350,000 to 550,000 clones, around nine tenths seen once, with roughly 4.3% in the top ten. Sequencing was carried out using peripheral blood. These receptor sequences come from a woman aged 25 to 39 with acute or convalescent COVID-19. CDR3s include the opening cysteine and the closing phenylalanine or tryptophan. The order of the fields is D gene, V gene, J gene, clone size, CDR3 length, CDR3 DNA, CDR3 protein. A D gene is named only where the DNA matches it firmly. Size is stated for part of the rows, as once, few or many counts, or as a class when the clone is expanded.

D gene: TRBD1
V gene: TRBV19
J gene: TRBJ1-1
clone size: NA
CDR3 length: 18
CDR3 DNA: TGTGCCAGTAGTACCCGACAGGGGGCGATCATCCGTGGCACTGAAGCTTTCTTT
CDR3 protein: CASSTRQGAIIRGTEAFF

D gene: NA
V gene: TRBV15
J gene: TRBJ1-1
clone size: NA
CDR3 length: 15
CDR3 DNA: TGTGCCACCAGCAGAGACAGGGGACGATTGACTGAAGCTTTCTTT
CDR3 protein: CATSRDRGRLTEAFF

D gene: TRBD1
V gene: TRBV7-9
J gene: TRBJ2-7
clone size: NA
CDR3 length: 14
CDR3 DNA: TGTGCCAGCAGCTCCGACAGGGGTGACGACGAGCAGTACTTC
CDR3 protein: CASSSDRGDDEQYF

D gene: NA
V gene: TRBV11-2
J gene: TRBJ2-7
clone size: NA
CDR3 length: 15
CDR3 DNA: TGTGCCAGCAGCTACAATCGACAGAGCAGGAACGAGCAGTACTTC
CDR3 protein: CASSYNRQSRNEQYF

D gene: NA
V gene: TRBV30
J gene: TRBJ2-6
clone size: NA
CDR3 length: 13
CDR3 DNA: TGTGCCTGGAGGAGCTCTGGGGCCAACGTCCTGACTTTC
CDR3 protein: CAWRSSGANVLTF

D gene: NA
V gene: TRBV5-1
J gene: TRBJ2-7
clone size: NA
CDR3 length: 18
CDR3 DNA: TGCGCCAGCAGCTTGAGTCCCCTCCCACGGGGTACACCCTACGAGCAGTACTTC
CDR3 protein: CASSLSPLPRGTPYEQYF

D gene: TRBD2
V gene: TRBV11-2
J gene: TRBJ2-2
clone size: few
CDR3 length: 17
CDR3 DNA: TGTGCCAGCAGCCCCAGGGCGGGGGGCGCGAACACCGGGGAGCTGTTTTTT
CDR3 protein: CASSPRAGGANTGELFF

D gene: NA
V gene: TRBV21-1
J gene: TRBJ2-7
clone size: NA
CDR3 length: 17
CDR3 DNA: TGTGCCAGCAGCAAAGAAGGGGGACTAGTACCCCCCTACGAGCAGTACTTC
CDR3 protein: CASSKEGGLVPPYEQYF

D gene: NA
V gene: TRBV6-1
J gene: TRBJ2-7
clone size: NA
CDR3 length: 14
CDR3 DNA: TGTGCCAGCAGTGAGACTGACGCTACTTACGAGCAGTACTTC
CDR3 protein: CASSETDATYEQYF

D gene: NA
V gene: TRBV7-9
J gene: TRBJ1-1
clone size: NA
CDR3 length: 14
CDR3 DNA: TGTGCCAGCAGCACCACCAGGGTCAACACTGAAGCTTTCTTT
CDR3 protein: CASSTTRVNTEAFF

D gene: NA
V gene: TRBV10-3
J gene: TRBJ1-4
clone size: NA
CDR3 length: 16
CDR3 DNA: TGTGCCATCAGAGGGTGGCGCTCCGGGGGAGATGAAAAACTGTTTTTT
CDR3 protein: CAIRGWRSGGDEKLFF

D gene: TRBD1
V gene: TRBV28
J gene: TRBJ1-5
clone size: NA
CDR3 length: 18
CDR3 DNA: TGTGCCAGCATTTTTCGGACAGGGGCTGAAACTAGCAATCAGCCCCAGCATTTT
CDR3 protein: CASIFRTGAETSNQPQHF

D gene: TRBD2
V gene: TRBV6-5
J gene: TRBJ2-3
clone size: NA
CDR3 length: 13
CDR3 DNA: TGTGCCAGCACCACTTCGGGAGGGGATACGCAGTATTTT
CDR3 protein: CASTTSGGDTQYF

D gene: NA
V gene: TRBV28
J gene: TRBJ2-3
clone size: NA
CDR3 length: 18
CDR3 DNA: TGTGCCAGCAGCTCCGGGACAACTTCCCTTATCAGCACAGATACGCAGTATTTT
CDR3 protein: CASSSGTTSLISTDTQYF

D gene: NA
V gene: TRBV10-1
J gene: TRBJ1-1
clone size: NA
CDR3 length: 13
CDR3 DNA: TGCGCCAGCAGTGAGACACCTAACACTGAAGCTTTCTTT
CDR3 protein: CASSETPNTEAFF

D gene: TRBD1
V gene: TRBV5-5
J gene: TRBJ2-7
clone size: NA
CDR3 length: 14
CDR3 DNA: TGTGCCAGCAGCCACGGGACAGCTAGTAACGAGCAGTACTTC
CDR3 protein: CASSHGTASNEQYF

D gene: NA
V gene: TRBV13
J gene: TRBJ2-1
clone size: NA
CDR3 length: 14
CDR3 DNA: TGTGCCAGCAGGGTCGGACAGTTAAGTGGTGAGCAGTTCTTC
CDR3 protein: CASRVGQLSGEQFF

D gene: NA
V gene: TRBV29-1
J gene: TRBJ2-5
clone size: NA
CDR3 length: 14
CDR3 DNA: TGCAGCGTTGAAGATTTTGCGGCCCAAGAGACCCAGTACTTC
CDR3 protein: CSVEDFAAQETQYF

D gene: NA
V gene: TRBV6-6
J gene: TRBJ2-5
clone size: NA
CDR3 length: 16
CDR3 DNA: TGTGCCAGCAGTTACGGGATAGCGGAGACCCAAGAGACCCAGTACTTC
CDR3 protein: CASSYGIAETQETQYF

D gene: TRBD2
V gene: TRBV7-6
J gene: TRBJ2-7
clone size: once
CDR3 length: 14
CDR3 DNA: TGTGCCAGCAGCCCCCCGGGAGGATACTACGAGCAGTACTTC
CDR3 protein: CASSPPGGYYEQYF

D gene: NA
V gene: TRBV18
J gene: TRBJ1-3
clone size: NA
CDR3 length: 16
CDR3 DNA: TGTGCCAGCTCACCACGGACAGCGAGCTCTGGAAACACCATATATTTT
CDR3 protein: CASSPRTASSGNTIYF

D gene: NA
V gene: TRBV28
J gene: TRBJ2-7
clone size: NA
CDR3 length: 14
CDR3 DNA: TGTGCCAGCAGTTCGAACCGTTTCGGGTTCGAGCAGTACTTC
CDR3 protein: CASSSNRFGFEQYF